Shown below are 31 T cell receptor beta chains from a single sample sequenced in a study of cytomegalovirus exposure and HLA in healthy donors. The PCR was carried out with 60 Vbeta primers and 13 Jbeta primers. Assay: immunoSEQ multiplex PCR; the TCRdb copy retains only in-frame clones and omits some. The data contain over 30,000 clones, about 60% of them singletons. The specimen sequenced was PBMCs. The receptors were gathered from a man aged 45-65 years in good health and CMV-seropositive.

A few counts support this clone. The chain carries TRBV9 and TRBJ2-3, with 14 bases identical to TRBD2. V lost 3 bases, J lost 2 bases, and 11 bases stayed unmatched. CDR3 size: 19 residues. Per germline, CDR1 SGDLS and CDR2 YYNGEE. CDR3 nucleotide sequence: TGTGCCAGCAGCGGAGGTATCGGGACTAGCGGGGGCCTCACAGATACGCAGTATTTT. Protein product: CASSGGIGTSGGLTDTQYF.

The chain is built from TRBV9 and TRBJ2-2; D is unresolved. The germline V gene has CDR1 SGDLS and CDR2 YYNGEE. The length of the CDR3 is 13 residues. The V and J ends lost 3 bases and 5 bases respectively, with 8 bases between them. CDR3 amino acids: CASSDTLTGELFF. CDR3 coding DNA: TGTGCCAGCAGCGACACCCTGACCGGGGAGCTGTTTTTT.

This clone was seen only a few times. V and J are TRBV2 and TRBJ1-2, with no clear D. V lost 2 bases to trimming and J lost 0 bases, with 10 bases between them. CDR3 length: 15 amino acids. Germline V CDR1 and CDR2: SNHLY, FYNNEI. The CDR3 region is CASSEYWRANYGYTF. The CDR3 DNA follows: TGTGCCAGCAGTGAATACTGGAGGGCTAACTATGGCTACACCTTC.

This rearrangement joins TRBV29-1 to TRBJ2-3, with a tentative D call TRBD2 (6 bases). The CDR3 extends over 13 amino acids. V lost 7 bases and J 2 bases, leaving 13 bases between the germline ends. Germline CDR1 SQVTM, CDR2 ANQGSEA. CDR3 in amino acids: CSAEEGNTDTQYF. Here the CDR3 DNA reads TGCAGCGCCGAGGAGGGAAACACAGATACGCAGTATTTT.

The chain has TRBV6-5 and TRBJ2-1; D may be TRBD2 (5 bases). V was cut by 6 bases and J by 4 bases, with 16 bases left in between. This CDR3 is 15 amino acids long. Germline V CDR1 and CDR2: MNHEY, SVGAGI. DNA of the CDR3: TGTGCCAGCAGATCTCAGCTCGGGGATTACAATGAGCAGTTCTTC. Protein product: CASRSQLGDYNEQFF.

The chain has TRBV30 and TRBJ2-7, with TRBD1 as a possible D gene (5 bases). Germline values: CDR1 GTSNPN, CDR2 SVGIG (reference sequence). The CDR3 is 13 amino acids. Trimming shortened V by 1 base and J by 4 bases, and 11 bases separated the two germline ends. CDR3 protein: CAWSGRGWYEQYF. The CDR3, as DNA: TGTGCCTGGAGTGGAAGGGGATGGTACGAGCAGTACTTC.

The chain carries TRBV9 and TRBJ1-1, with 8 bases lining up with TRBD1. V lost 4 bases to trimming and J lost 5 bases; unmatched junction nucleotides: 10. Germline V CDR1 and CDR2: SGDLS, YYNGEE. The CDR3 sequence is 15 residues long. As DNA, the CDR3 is TGTGCCAGCAGCACCCGCCCGGGACAGGCTACTGAAGCTTTCTTT. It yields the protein CASSTRPGQATEAFF. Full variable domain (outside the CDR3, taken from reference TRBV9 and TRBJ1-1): DSGVTQTPKHLITATGQRVTLRCSPRSGDLSVYWYQQSLDQGLQFLIQYYNGEERAKGNILERFSAQQFPDLHSELNLSSLELGDSALYFCASSTRPGQATEAFFGQGTRLTVV.

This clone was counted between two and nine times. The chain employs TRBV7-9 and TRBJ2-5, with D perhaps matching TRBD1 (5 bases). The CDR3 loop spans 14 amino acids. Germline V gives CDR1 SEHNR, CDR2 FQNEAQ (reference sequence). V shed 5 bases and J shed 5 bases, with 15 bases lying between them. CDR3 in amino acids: CASSQGILVETQYF. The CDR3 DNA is TGTGCCAGCAGCCAGGGAATTCTGGTGGAGACCCAGTACTTC.

In DNA form, the CDR3 reads TGTGCCATCAGGGGGACAGTTGGGGCCAACGTCCTGACTTTC. As protein: CAIRGTVGANVLTF. The chain carries TRBV10-3 and TRBJ2-6; TRBD1 aligns across 7 bases. This CDR3 contains 14 residues. The ends lost 6 bases at V and 3 bases at J; junction bases unmatched: 2. CDR1 ENHRY and CDR2 SYGVKD come from the germline V gene.

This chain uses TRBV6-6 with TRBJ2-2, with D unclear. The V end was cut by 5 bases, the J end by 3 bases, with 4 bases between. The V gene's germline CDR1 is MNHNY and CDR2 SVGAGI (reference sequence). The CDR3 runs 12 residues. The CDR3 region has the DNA TGTGCCAGCAGTATAGACACCGGGGAGCTGTTTTTT. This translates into CASSIDTGELFF.

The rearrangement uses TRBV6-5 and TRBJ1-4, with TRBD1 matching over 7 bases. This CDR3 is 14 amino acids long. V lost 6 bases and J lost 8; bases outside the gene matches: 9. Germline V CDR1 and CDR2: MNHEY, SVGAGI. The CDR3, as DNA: TGTGCCAGCAGCCGAACAGGGGCGAGGGAAAAACTGTTTTTT. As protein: CASSRTGAREKLFF.

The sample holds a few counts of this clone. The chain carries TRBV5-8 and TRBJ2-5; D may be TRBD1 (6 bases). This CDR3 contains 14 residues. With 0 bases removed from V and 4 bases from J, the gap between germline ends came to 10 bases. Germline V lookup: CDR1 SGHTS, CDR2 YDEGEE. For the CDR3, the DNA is TGTGCCAGCAGCTTGGGACAGGTGGGAGAGACCCAGTACTTC. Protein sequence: CASSLGQVGETQYF.

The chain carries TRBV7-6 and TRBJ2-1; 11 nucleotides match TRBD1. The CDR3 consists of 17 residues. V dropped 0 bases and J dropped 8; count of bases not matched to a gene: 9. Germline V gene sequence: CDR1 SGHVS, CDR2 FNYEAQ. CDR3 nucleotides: TGTGCCAGCAGCTTAGCCCCAGGGGGACAGGGGGGTCATGAGCAGTTCTTC. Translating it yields CASSLAPGGQGGHEQFF.

The DNA of the CDR3 is TGCGCCAGCAGCAAGACAGGCTGGGGCGGGGAGCTGTTTTTT. Protein sequence: CASSKTGWGGELFF. The rearrangement links TRBV5-1 to TRBJ2-2; TRBD1 might be the D (6 bases). CDR3 length equals 14 residues. Germline V gives CDR1 SGHRS, CDR2 YFSETQ. Trimming cost V 4 bases and J 7 bases, with 14 bases left between them.

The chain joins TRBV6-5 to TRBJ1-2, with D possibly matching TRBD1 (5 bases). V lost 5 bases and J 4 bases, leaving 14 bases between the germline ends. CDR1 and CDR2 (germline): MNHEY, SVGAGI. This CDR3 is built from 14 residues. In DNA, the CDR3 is TGTGCCAGCAGTCCCCAGGGATTCTCCTATGGCTACACCTTC. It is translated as CASSPQGFSYGYTF.

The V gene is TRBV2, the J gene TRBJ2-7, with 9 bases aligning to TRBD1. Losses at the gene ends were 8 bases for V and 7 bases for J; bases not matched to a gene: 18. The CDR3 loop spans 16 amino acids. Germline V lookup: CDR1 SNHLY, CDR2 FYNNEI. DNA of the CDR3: TGTGCCAGCTCGGGTTGGCCACAGGGGGCGGGATGGGAGCAGTACTTC. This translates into CASSGWPQGAGWEQYF.

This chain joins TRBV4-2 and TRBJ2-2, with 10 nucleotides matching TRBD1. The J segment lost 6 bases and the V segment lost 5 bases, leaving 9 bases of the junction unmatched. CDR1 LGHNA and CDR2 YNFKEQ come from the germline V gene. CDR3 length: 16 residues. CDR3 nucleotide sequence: TGTGCCAGCAGCACTTATCCGGGACAGGGGCCCGGGGAGCTGTTTTTT. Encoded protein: CASSTYPGQGPGELFF.

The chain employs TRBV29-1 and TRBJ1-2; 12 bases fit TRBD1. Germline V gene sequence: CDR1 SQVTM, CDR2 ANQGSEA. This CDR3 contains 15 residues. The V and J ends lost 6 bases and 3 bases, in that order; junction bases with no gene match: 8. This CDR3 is CSVSGTGGIDYGYTF. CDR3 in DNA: TGCAGCGTGTCCGGGACAGGGGGCATAGACTATGGCTACACCTTC.

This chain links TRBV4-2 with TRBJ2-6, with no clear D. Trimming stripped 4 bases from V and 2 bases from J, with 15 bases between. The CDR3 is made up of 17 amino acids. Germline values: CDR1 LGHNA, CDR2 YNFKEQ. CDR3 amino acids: CASSPTHTVAGANVLTF. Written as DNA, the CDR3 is TGTGCCAGCAGCCCCACCCACACAGTCGCTGGGGCCAACGTCCTGACTTTC.

CDR3 in DNA: TGTGCCAGCAGTCCCCTGGCCCATGGCTACACCTTC. It codes for CASSPLAHGYTF. The chain links TRBV4-2 to TRBJ1-2; D is ambiguous. V shed 6 bases and J shed 6 bases, with 11 bases lying between them. The CDR3 spans 12 residues. CDR1 is LGHNA, CDR2 YNFKEQ, per germline.

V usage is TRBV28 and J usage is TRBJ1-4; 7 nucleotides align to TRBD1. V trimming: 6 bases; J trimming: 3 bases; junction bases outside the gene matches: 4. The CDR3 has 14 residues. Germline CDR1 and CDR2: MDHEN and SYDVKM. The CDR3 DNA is TGTGCCAGCAGCCTCGACAGGGCTAATGAAAAACTGTTTTTT. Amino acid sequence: CASSLDRANEKLFF.

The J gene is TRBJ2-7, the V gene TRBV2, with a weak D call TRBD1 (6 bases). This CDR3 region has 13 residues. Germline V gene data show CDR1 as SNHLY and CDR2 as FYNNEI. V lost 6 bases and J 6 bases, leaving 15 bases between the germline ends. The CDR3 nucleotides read TGTGCCAGCAGCCAAACAGGGTTCGGCGAGCAGTACTTC. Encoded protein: CASSQTGFGEQYF.

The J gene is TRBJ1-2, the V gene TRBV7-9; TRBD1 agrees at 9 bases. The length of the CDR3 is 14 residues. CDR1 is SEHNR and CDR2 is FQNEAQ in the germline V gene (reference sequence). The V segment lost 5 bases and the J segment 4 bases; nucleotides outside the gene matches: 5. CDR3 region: CASSPGQGGYGYTF. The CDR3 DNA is TGTGCCAGCAGCCCGGGACAGGGCGGCTATGGCTACACCTTC.

CDR3 coding DNA: TGCGCCAGCAGCTTGTCGGGTAGCGGGACCCAGTACTTC. Translated, it gives CASSLSGSGTQYF. The rearrangement links TRBV5-1 to TRBJ2-5; tentative D call: TRBD2 (6 bases). Germline lookup yields CDR1 SGHRS and CDR2 YFSETQ. V was shortened by 1 base and J by 7 bases, with 11 bases between the two germline ends. The CDR3 totals 13 residues.

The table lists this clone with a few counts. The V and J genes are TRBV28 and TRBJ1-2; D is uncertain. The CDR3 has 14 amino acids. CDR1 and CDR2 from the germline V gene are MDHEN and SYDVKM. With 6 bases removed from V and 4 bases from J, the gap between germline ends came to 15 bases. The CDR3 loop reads CASSLTGRGYGYTF. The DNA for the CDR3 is TGTGCCAGCAGCCTAACCGGACGGGGCTATGGCTACACCTTC.

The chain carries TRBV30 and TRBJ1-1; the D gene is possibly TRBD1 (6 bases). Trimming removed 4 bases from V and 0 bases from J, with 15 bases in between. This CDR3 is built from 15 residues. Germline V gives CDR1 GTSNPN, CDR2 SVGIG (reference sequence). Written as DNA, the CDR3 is TGTGCCTGGATACAGGGTTTGGGGATGAACACTGAAGCTTTCTTT. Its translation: CAWIQGLGMNTEAFF.

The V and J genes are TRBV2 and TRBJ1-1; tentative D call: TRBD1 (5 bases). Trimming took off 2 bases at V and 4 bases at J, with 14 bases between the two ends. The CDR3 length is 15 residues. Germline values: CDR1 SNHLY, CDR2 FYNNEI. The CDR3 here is CASSESGGAGTEAFF. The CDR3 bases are TGTGCCAGCAGTGAATCGGGGGGTGCGGGCACTGAAGCTTTCTTT.

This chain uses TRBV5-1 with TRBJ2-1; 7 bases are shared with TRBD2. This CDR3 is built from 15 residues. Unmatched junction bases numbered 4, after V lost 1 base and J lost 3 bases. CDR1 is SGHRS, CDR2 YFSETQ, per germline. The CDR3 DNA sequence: TGCGCCAGCAGCTTGAGCGGGGCGGGCTACAATGAGCAGTTCTTC. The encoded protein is CASSLSGAGYNEQFF.

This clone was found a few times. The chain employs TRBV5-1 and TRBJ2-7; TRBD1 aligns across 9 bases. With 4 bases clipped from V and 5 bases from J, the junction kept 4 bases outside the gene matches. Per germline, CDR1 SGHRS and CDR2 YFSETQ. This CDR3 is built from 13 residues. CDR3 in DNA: TGCGCCAGCAGCCTAAGGACAGGGGACGAGCAGTACTTC. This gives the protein CASSLRTGDEQYF.

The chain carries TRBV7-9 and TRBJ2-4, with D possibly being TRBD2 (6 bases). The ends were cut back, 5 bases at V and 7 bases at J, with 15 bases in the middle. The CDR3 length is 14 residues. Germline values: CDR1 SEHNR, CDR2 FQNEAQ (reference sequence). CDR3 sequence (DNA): TGTGCCAGCAGCACTCCTCTTGGGGGGAACATTCAGTACTTC. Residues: CASSTPLGGNIQYF.

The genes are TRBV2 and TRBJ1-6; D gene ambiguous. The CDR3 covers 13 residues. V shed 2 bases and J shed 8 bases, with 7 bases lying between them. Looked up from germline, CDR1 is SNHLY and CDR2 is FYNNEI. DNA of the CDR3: TGTGCCAGCAGTGAATCTACTCATTCACCCCTCCACTTT. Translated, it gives CASSESTHSPLHF.